This T cell receptor (beta chain) originates from a study of blood T cell repertoires in COVID-19. Measured with immunoSEQ multiplex PCR; TCRdb has only the in-frame clones, and not every one. The sample yields 45,000 to 60,000 clones, about 91% seen once. This CDR3 has 15 amino acids. V was pared by 1 base and J by 0 bases, with 2 bases of the junction left unmatched. Germline CDR1 and CDR2: GTSNPN and SVGIG (reference sequence). Details on this clone: A read error may explain this, as a much larger clone is one base away. Different DNA sequences within this sample yield the same CDR3.

The chain carries TRBV30 and TRBJ2-3, with TRBD2 identical over 9 bases. The sequencing input was peripheral blood. This TCR was sampled from a man aged 45-60 years with acute or convalescent COVID-19. CDR3 amino acids: CAWSGLAGSTDTQYF. The CDR3 nucleotides read TGTGCCTGGAGTGGGCTAGCGGGGAGCACAGATACGCAGTATTTT.